Presented here are 9 T cell receptor beta chains from one specimen sequenced in a study of cytomegalovirus exposure and HLA in healthy donors. The PCR employed 60 Vbeta primers together with 13 Jbeta primers. Produced via immunoSEQ multiplex PCR; TCRdb's table is partial and in-frame only. The repertoire holds under 250,000 clones, with approximately 82% as singletons. The sample taken for sequencing was PBMCs. These TCRs come from a woman aged 60-75 years in good health and CMV-seropositive.

The chain carries TRBV5-5 and TRBJ2-7; the match to TRBD1 covers 11 bases. With 3 bases clipped from V and 4 bases from J, the junction kept 6 bases outside the gene matches. Germline assignment: CDR1 SGHKS and CDR2 YYEKEE (reference sequence). The CDR3 sequence is 15 residues long. CDR3 nucleotide sequence: TGTGCCAGCAGCTGGGGGACAGGGGGAGGTTACGAGCAGTACTTC. Translated: CASSWGTGGGYEQYF.

On this clone itself: Relative to the germline gene, one junction end is altered; a read error may explain this. CDR3 residues: CSSSLLAASYNEQFF. CDR3 DNA: TGTTCCAGCAGCTTACTAGCGGCATCCTACAATGAGCAGTTCTTC. The genes are TRBV7-9 and TRBJ2-1, with TRBD2 matching over 8 bases. CDR3 length: 15 residues. Germline lookup yields CDR1 SEHNR and CDR2 FQNEAQ (reference sequence).

The gene calls are TRBV4-1 and TRBJ2-7, with a tentative D call TRBD1 (6 bases). CDR3 length equals 15 residues. The V end lost 1 base, the J end lost 0 bases, and 10 bases lay between the germline ends. Per the germline V gene, CDR1 is MGHRA and CDR2 is YSYEKL. CDR3 coding DNA: TGCGCCAGCAGCCAAGGAGGGGGAGACTCCTACGAGCAGTACTTC. Protein: CASSQGGGDSYEQYF.

V gene TRBV5-1 combines with J gene TRBJ1-4, with D perhaps TRBD1 (5 bases). This CDR3 comprises 15 residues. Germline loops: CDR1 SGHRS, CDR2 YFSETQ. Trimming pared 2 bases from V and 4 bases from J, leaving 12 bases between. In nucleotides, the CDR3 is TGCGCCAGCAGCTTTAGAACAGGCCTTAATGAAAAACTGTTTTTT. Amino acid sequence: CASSFRTGLNEKLFF. Looking up the rest from reference TRBV5-1 and TRBJ1-4 gives the full variable domain: KAGVTQTPRYLIKTRGQQVTLSCSPISGHRSVSWYQQTPGQGLQFLFEYFSETQRNKGNFPGRFSGRQFSNSRSEMNVSTLELGDSALYLCASSFRTGLNEKLFFGSGTQLSVL.

The V call is TRBV9, the J call TRBJ2-2; D remains ambiguous. The CDR3 extends over 12 amino acids. V was trimmed by 6 bases and J by 7 bases, leaving 10 bases between them. CDR1 SGDLS and CDR2 YYNGEE come from the germline V gene. In DNA form, the CDR3 reads TGTGCCAGCACCCGGGTAGGCGGGGAGCTGTTTTTT. Translated: CASTRVGGELFF.

This clone was observed a single time. The V call is TRBV10-2, the J call TRBJ2-3; D gene uncertain. The germline V gene encodes CDR1 WSHSY and CDR2 SAAADI. The CDR3 spans 15 residues. The ends were cut back, 4 bases at V and 1 base at J, with 12 bases in the middle. CDR3 bases: TGCGCCAGCAGTGTTCCCGAGGCCGGCACAGATACGCAGTATTTT. Its translation: CASSVPEAGTDTQYF.

Only one count was recorded for this clone. This chain links TRBV29-1 with TRBJ1-4; tentatively, D is TRBD1 (5 bases). V was trimmed by 4 bases and J by 3 bases, leaving 9 bases between them. The CDR3 is 13 residues long. Germline V gene sequence: CDR1 SQVTM, CDR2 ANQGSEA. CDR3 nucleotides: TGCAGCGTTGGGGGCTTGGCTAATGAAAAACTGTTTTTT. Encoded protein: CSVGGLANEKLFF.

V is TRBV11-1 and J is TRBJ2-3; tentative D call: TRBD2 (5 bases). Trimming removed 5 bases at V and 5 bases at J, with 8 bases between. This CDR3 has 12 residues. Germline-derived CDR1 and CDR2 are SGHAT and FQDESV (reference sequence). CDR3: CASSTGKDTQYF. The DNA of the CDR3 is TGTGCCAGCAGCACGGGGAAAGATACGCAGTATTTT.

The chain uses TRBV2 and TRBJ1-2, with 7 bases fitting TRBD1. CDR3 length equals 11 residues. V was clipped by 6 bases and J by 6 bases; unmatched bases: 1. Germline V gene lookup returns CDR1 SNHLY and CDR2 FYNNEI. CDR3 residues: CASSRGDGYTF. The CDR3 bases are TGTGCCAGCAGCAGGGGGGATGGCTACACCTTC.